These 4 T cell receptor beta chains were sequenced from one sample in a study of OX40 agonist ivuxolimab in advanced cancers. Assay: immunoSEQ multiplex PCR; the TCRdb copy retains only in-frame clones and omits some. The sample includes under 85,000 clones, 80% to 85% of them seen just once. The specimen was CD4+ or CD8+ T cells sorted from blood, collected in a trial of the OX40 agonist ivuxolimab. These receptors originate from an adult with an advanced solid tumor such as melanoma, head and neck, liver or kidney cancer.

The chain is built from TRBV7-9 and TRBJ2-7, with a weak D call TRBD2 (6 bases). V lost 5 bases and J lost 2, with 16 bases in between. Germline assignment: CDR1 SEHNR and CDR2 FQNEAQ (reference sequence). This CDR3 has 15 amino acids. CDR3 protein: CASSPFGGPPYEQYF. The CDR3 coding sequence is TGTGCCAGCAGCCCCTTTGGAGGGCCGCCCTACGAGCAGTACTTC. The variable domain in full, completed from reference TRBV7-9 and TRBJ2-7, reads DTGVSQNPRHKITKRGQNVTFRCDPISEHNRLYWYRQTLGQGPEFLTYFQNEAQLEKSRLLSDRFSAERPKGSFSTLEIQRTEQGDSAMYLCASSPFGGPPYEQYFGPGTRLTVT.

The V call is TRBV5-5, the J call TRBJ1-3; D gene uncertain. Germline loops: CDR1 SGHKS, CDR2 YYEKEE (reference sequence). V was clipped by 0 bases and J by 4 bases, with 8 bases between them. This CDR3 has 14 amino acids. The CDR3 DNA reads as TGTGCCAGCAGCTTGGGGGCGCAGGGAAACACCATATATTTT. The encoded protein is CASSLGAQGNTIYF. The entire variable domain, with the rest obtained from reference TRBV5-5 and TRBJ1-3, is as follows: DAGVTQSPTHLIKTRGQQVTLRCSPISGHKSVSWYQQVLGQGPQFIFQYYEKEERGRGNFPDRFSARQFPNYSSELNVNALLLGDSALYLCASSLGAQGNTIYFGEGSWLTVV.

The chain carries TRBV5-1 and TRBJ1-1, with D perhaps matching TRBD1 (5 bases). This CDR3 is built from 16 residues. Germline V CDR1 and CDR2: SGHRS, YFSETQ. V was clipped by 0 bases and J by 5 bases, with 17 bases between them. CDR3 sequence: CASSLGFGGGRTEAFF. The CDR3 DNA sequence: TGCGCCAGCAGCTTGGGTTTCGGGGGAGGGAGGACTGAAGCTTTCTTT.

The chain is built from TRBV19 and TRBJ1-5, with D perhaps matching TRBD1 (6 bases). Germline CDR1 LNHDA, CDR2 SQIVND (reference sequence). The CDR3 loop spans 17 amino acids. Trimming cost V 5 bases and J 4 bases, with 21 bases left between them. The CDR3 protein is CASSARPGQNQNQPQHF. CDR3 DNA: TGTGCCAGTAGTGCCCGACCTGGACAGAATCAAAATCAGCCCCAGCATTTT.